This T cell receptor (beta chain) was obtained from a study of STAT5B mutations in CD4+ large granular lymphocyte leukemia. Germline CDR1 and CDR2: MDHEN and SYDVKM. The CDR3 is 19 residues long. The V and J ends lost 6 bases and 5 bases, in that order; junction bases with no gene match: 16. The protocol was immunoSEQ multiplex PCR, while the TCRdb copy is restricted to in-frame clones and leaves out a portion. The sample holds approximately 27,000 clones, 80% to 85% seen once. Healthy controls were blood donor buffy coats. The source material was CD4+ T cells from blood buffy coats. This clonotype was obtained from a human donor in good health. The rearrangement uses TRBV28 and TRBJ2-1; 13 positions agree with TRBD2. In nucleotides, the CDR3 is TGTGCCAGCAGCTGGACTAGCGGGAGAATAGGGATAAGGAACAATGAGCAGTTCTTC. Translated: CASSWTSGRIGIRNNEQFF.